What follows are 15 T cell receptor beta chains derived from one specimen sequenced in a study of blood T cell repertoires in COVID-19. The table came from immunoSEQ multiplex PCR; TCRdb's copy has only in-frame clones and leaves some out. The table records around 53,000 clones, just under 90% of them present only once. Sequenced material: peripheral blood. The receptor source for this set is a man between 45 and 60 years old with acute or convalescent COVID-19.

This clone was detected only a few times. The V call is TRBV5-4, the J call TRBJ1-2; unclear D gene. This CDR3 comprises 15 residues. Germline CDR1 and CDR2: SGHNT and YYREEE (reference sequence). V lost 7 bases and J 4 bases, leaving 20 bases between the germline ends. As DNA, the CDR3 is TGTGCCAGCTCTATGGAGGGATTGCGATCCTATGGCTACACCTTC. It encodes CASSMEGLRSYGYTF.

The CDR3 nucleotides are TGTGCCAGCAGCTCAAAATCACAGGGGAATGAAGCTTTCTTT. This codes for CASSSKSQGNEAFF. V usage is TRBV11-2 and J usage is TRBJ1-1; 7 positions agree with TRBD1. This CDR3 has 14 residues. The germline gives CDR1 SGHAT, CDR2 FQNNGV. The V and J ends lost 4 bases and 7 bases, in that order; junction bases with no gene match: 9.

The rearrangement uses TRBV12-3 or TRBV12-4 and TRBJ2-7; D call uncertain. The ends were cut back, 4 bases at V and 4 bases at J, with 5 bases in the middle. The CDR3 contains 11 residues. The CDR3 here is CASSYQYEQYF. CDR3 nucleotide sequence: TGTGCCAGCAGTTACCAGTACGAGCAGTACTTC.

The CDR3 sequence: CASSFGGASAGELFF. The CDR3 nucleotides are TGTGCCAGCAGTTTTGGCGGGGCCTCGGCCGGGGAGCTGTTTTTT. The chain links TRBV28 to TRBJ2-2; possibly TRBD2 for D (6 bases). The V end lost 3 bases, the J end lost 6 bases, and 14 bases lay between the germline ends. CDR3 length: 15 amino acids. Germline V gene sequence: CDR1 MDHEN, CDR2 SYDVKM.

V and J are TRBV7-9 and TRBJ1-2; tentatively, D is TRBD1 (5 bases). Germline loops: CDR1 SEHNR, CDR2 FQNEAQ (reference sequence). CDR3 length: 15 amino acids. The ends were cut back, 4 bases at V and 7 bases at J, with 19 bases in the middle. The CDR3 sequence: CASSWGAGALGGYTF. Here the CDR3 DNA reads TGTGCCAGCAGCTGGGGCGCGGGAGCACTTGGTGGCTACACCTTC.

The chain uses TRBV28 and TRBJ1-6; D is ambiguous. Germline V gene lookup returns CDR1 MDHEN and CDR2 SYDVKM. Trimming took 3 bases from V and 10 from J, leaving 19 bases between them. The CDR3 sequence is 16 residues long. The CDR3 bases are TGTGCCAGCAGTTTGTCTCTCCAGCCGGGAAAGTCACCCCTCCACTTT. This encodes CASSLSLQPGKSPLHF.

This clone was picked up one time. The chain has TRBV9 and TRBJ1-2, with a tentative D call TRBD1 (5 bases). The CDR3 runs to 15 residues. Germline V gives CDR1 SGDLS, CDR2 YYNGEE. Trimming took 0 bases from V and 1 from J, leaving 10 bases between them. The CDR3 loop reads CASSVGGEVNYGYTF. For the CDR3, the DNA is TGTGCCAGCAGCGTAGGGGGGGAGGTTAACTATGGCTACACCTTC.

The chain recombines TRBV7-9 with TRBJ1-6, with 9 bases lining up with TRBD1. Germline-derived CDR1 and CDR2 are SEHNR and FQNEAQ (reference sequence). This CDR3 contains 15 residues. V lost 1 base to trimming and J lost 9 bases; unmatched junction nucleotides: 4. Here the CDR3 reads CASSLVGTGSSPLHF. The CDR3 DNA follows: TGTGCCAGCAGCTTAGTCGGGACAGGGAGTTCACCCCTCCACTTT.

The chain recombines TRBV4-1 with TRBJ1-4, with D possibly TRBD1 on 6 matching bases. Germline V gives CDR1 MGHRA, CDR2 YSYEKL. This CDR3 has 17 amino acids. Between the trimmed V and J ends, which lost 0 bases and 7 bases, there was a span of 18 bases. The CDR3 DNA follows: TGCGCCAGCAGCCAAGAGTATGTGACAGGTCTAATTGAAAAACTGTTTTTT. Its protein is CASSQEYVTGLIEKLFF.

The count of this clone is one. The chain has TRBV6-1 and TRBJ1-6; D is ambiguous. The germline V gene has CDR1 MNHNS and CDR2 SASEGT. This CDR3 comprises 15 residues. Trimming took off 2 bases at V and 0 bases at J, with 5 bases between the two ends. CDR3 DNA: TGTGCCAGCAGTGAAAGGAGCTCCTATAATTCACCCCTCCACTTT. Encoded protein: CASSERSSYNSPLHF.

This clone was counted only a few times. The chain links TRBV2 to TRBJ1-5; D uncertain. V shed 0 bases and J shed 6 bases, with 12 bases lying between them. This CDR3 is built from 15 residues. In germline, CDR1 is SNHLY, CDR2 FYNNEI. CDR3 sequence reads: CASSEALTLGQPQHF. The DNA for the CDR3 is TGTGCCAGCAGTGAAGCGCTGACCCTAGGTCAGCCCCAGCATTTT.

The genes are TRBV2 and TRBJ1-5, with D possibly TRBD1 on 5 matching bases. The CDR3 loop spans 16 amino acids. Germline CDR1 reads SNHLY; CDR2 reads FYNNEI. With 6 bases removed from V and 3 bases from J, the gap between germline ends came to 18 bases. The CDR3 loop is CASRGIQGTANQPQHF. The CDR3 DNA reads as TGTGCCAGCAGGGGGATTCAGGGCACGGCCAATCAGCCCCAGCATTTT.

The CDR3 coding sequence is TGCGCCAGCAGCCAAGGACAGTGGTATCAGCCCCAGCATTTT. Amino acid sequence: CASSQGQWYQPQHF. The chain uses TRBV4-1 and TRBJ1-5; a weak D match, TRBD1 (5 bases). The CDR3 loop spans 14 amino acids. Trimming removed 1 base from V and 5 bases from J, with 9 bases in between. Germline V gene data show CDR1 as MGHRA and CDR2 as YSYEKL.

This rearrangement joins TRBV6-5 to TRBJ1-2; TRBD1 agrees at 9 bases. Germline CDR1 MNHEY, CDR2 SVGAGI. This CDR3 has 15 amino acids. V shed 5 bases, J shed 7 bases, and the junction held 11 bases outside the gene matches. CDR3 residues: CASSPGTGSLTGYTF. In DNA, the CDR3 is TGTGCCAGCAGTCCCGGGACAGGGAGTCTAACTGGCTACACCTTC.

This clone was seen only once. The gene calls are TRBV3-1 (or the pseudogene TRBV3-2) and TRBJ2-7, with 12 bases lining up with TRBD2. After removal of 6 bases from V and 3 bases from J, the junction contained 6 bases not matched to a gene. In germline, CDR1 is LGHDT, CDR2 YNNKEL (reference sequence). CDR3 length: 15 residues. CDR3 coding DNA: TGTGCCAGCAGACATAGGACTAGCGGGGTCTACGAGCAGTACTTC. It yields the protein CASRHRTSGVYEQYF.